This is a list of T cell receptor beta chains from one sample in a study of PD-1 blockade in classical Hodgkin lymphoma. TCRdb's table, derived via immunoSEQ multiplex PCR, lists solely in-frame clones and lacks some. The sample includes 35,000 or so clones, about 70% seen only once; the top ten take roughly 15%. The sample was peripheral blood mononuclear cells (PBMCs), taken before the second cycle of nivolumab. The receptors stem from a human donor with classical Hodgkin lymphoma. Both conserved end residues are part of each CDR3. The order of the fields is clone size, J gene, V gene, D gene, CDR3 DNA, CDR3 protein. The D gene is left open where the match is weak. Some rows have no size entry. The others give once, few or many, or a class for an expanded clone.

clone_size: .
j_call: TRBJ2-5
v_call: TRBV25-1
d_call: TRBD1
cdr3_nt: TGTGCCAGCAGTGAATTACGACCCTCAGGGGGCCAAGAGACCCAGTACTTC
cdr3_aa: CASSELRPSGGQETQYF

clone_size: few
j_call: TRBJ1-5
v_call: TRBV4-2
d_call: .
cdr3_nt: TGTGCCAGCGGATCCCGGGGGGCCCAGCATTTT
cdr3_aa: CASGSRGAQHF

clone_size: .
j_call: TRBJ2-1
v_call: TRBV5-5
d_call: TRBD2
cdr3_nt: TGTGCCAGCAGCTCATACGGGACTAGCCGAAACCGACCCGACAATGAGCAGTTCTTC
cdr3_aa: CASSSYGTSRNRPDNEQFF

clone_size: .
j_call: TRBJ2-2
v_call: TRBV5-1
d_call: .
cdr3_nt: TGCGCCAGCAGAATCGGGCTGGGAAACACCGGGGAGCTGTTTTTT
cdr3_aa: CASRIGLGNTGELFF

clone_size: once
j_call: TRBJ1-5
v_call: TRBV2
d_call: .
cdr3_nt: TGTGCCAGCATAAAGGGCTGGGATCAGCCCCAGCATTTT
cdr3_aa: CASIKGWDQPQHF

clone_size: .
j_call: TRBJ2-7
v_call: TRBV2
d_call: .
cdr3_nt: TGTGCCAGCAGTGACCAAGGCAGCACCTACGAGCAGTACTTC
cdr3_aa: CASSDQGSTYEQYF

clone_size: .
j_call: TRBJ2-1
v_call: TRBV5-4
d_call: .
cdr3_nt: TGTGCCAGCAGCCTTCAGGGACCCTCGGGCCCTGAGCAGTTCTTC
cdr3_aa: CASSLQGPSGPEQFF

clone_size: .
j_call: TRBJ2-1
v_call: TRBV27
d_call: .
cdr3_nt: TGTGCCAGCAGCCCCCAGGTTCCCTTAAATGAGCAGTTCTTC
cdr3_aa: CASSPQVPLNEQFF

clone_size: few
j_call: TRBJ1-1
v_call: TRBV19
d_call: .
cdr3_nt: TGTGCCAGTAGTATAAGGCATGCGGGGACTGAAGCTTTCTTT
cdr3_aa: CASSIRHAGTEAFF

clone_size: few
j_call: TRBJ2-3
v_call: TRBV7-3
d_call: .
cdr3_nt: TGTGCCAGCAGCGCAGGGACCTCCACAGATACGCAGTATTTT
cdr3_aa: CASSAGTSTDTQYF

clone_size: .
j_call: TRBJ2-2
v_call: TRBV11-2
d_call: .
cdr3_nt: TGTGCCAGCAGCTTAGTGGACACCGGGGAGCTGTTTTTT
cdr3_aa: CASSLVDTGELFF

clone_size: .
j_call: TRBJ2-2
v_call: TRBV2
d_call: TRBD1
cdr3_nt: TGTGCCAGCAGTGAACAGGGGGTGAGAACCGGGGAGCTGTTTTTT
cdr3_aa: CASSEQGVRTGELFF

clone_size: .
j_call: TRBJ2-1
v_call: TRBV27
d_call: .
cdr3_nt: TGTGCCAGCAGTTTTAGTTCCAGGAAGGGCATGGAGCAGTTCTTC
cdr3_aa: CASSFSSRKGMEQFF

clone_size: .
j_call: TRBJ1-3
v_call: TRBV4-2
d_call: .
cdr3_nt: TGTGCCAGCAGCCAAGAAGACAGACTCCGAAACACCATATATTTT
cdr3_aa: CASSQEDRLRNTIYF

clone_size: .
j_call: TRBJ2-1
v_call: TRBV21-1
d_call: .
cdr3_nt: TGTGCCAGCAGCCCGAGCCAGGACTACAATGAGCAGTTCTTC
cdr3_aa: CASSPSQDYNEQFF

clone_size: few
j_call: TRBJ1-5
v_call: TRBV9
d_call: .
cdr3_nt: TGTGCCAGCAGCGTAGGTCAGGGTCCGTCCCAGCCCCAGCATTTT
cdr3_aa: CASSVGQGPSQPQHF

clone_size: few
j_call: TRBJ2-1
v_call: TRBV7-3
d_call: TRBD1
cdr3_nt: TGTGCCAGCAGCAGGGGGCGAGGAGACTACAATGAGCAGTTCTTC
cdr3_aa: CASSRGRGDYNEQFF

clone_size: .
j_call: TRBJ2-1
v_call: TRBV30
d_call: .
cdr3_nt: TGTGCCTGGAGTGGCCTCAATGAGCAGTTCTTC
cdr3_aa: CAWSGLNEQFF

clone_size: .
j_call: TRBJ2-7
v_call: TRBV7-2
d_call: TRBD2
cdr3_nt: TGTGCCAGCAGCCCCCAGGGAGCGGGAGTTAGGTACGAGCAGTACTTC
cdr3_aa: CASSPQGAGVRYEQYF

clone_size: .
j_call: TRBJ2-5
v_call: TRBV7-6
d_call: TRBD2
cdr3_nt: TGTGCCAGCAGCTCGAACACACTAGCGGGAGTTGAGACCCAGTACTTC
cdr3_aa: CASSSNTLAGVETQYF

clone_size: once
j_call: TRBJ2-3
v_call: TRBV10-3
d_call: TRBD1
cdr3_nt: TGTGCCGTAGCCGGGACAGGCACAGATACGCAGTATTTT
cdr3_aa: CAVAGTGTDTQYF

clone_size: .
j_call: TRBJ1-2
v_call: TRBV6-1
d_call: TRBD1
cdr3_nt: TGTGCCAGCAGTGAGACAGGGGTCTATGGCTACACCTTC
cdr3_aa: CASSETGVYGYTF

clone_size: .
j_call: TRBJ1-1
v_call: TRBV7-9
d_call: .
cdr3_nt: TGTGCCAGCAGCCCGCAAGACGGGAACACTGAAGCTTTCTTT
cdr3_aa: CASSPQDGNTEAFF

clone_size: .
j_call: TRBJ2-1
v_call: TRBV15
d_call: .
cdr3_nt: TGTGCCACCAGCAGAGATTCTATGACAGTCTACAATGAGCAGTTCTTC
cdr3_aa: CATSRDSMTVYNEQFF

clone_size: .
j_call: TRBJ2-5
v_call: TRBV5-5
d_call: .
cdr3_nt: TGTGCCAGCAGCCCGTTGGGGGGCTGGGAGACCCAGTACTTC
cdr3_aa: CASSPLGGWETQYF

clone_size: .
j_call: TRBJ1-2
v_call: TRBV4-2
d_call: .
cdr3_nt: TGTGCCAGCAGCCAAGATCCCCCGACAGGCATTTATGGCTACACCTTC
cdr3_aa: CASSQDPPTGIYGYTF

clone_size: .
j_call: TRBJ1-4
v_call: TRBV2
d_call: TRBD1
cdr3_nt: TGTGCCAGCAGTGAACAGGGGGCAACTAATGAAAAACTGTTTTTT
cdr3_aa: CASSEQGATNEKLFF

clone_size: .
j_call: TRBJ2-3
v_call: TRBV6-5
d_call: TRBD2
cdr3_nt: TGTGCCAGCAGTTACCAACTAGCGGGGAGCACAGATACGCAGTATTTT
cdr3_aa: CASSYQLAGSTDTQYF

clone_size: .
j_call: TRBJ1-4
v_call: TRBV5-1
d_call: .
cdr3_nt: TGCGCCAGCAGCTTGGCTACAGGGACAACTAATGAAAAACTGTTTTTT
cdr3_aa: CASSLATGTTNEKLFF

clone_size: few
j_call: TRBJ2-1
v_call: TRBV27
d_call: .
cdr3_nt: TGTGCCAGCTGTCGTAGCGGTGGATACTCCTACAATGAGCAGTTCTTC
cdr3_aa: CASCRSGGYSYNEQFF

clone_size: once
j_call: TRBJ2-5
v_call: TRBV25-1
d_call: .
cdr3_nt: TGTGCCAGCAGTGAGGGTGGACAAGAGACCCAGTACTTC
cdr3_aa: CASSEGGQETQYF

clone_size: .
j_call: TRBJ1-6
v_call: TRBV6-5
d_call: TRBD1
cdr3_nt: TGTGCCAGCAGTACTACCGGGACAGTTTATTCACCCCTCCACTTT
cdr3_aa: CASSTTGTVYSPLHF

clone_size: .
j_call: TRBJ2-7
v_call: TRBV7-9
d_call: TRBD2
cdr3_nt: TGTGCCAGCAGACCACCGGGACTAGTGAGCGAGCAGTACTTC
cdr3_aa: CASRPPGLVSEQYF

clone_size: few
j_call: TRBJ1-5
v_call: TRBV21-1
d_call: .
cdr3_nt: TGTGCCAGCAGCAAACCCTCAGGGGAGGGCAATCAGCCCCAGCATTTT
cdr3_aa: CASSKPSGEGNQPQHF

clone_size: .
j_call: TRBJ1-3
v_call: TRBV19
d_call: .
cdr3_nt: TGTGCCAGTAGGGGGGGGGTCGGAAACACCATATATTTT
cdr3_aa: CASRGGVGNTIYF

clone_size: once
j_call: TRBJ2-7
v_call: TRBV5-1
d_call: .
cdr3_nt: TGCGCCAGCAGCTGGGCTAGGGAGACCACCTACGAGCAGTACTTC
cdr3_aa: CASSWARETTYEQYF

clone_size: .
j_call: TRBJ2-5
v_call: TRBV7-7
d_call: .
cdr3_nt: TGTGCCAGCAGCTTGGGGGGCGGAGAGACCCAGTACTTC
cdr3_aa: CASSLGGGETQYF

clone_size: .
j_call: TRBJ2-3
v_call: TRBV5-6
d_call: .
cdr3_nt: TGTGCCAGCAGCTTGCGGCAGGGGATAGATACGCAGTATTTT
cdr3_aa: CASSLRQGIDTQYF